This TCR beta chain is from a study of blood T cell repertoires in COVID-19. Turning to the study itself: Sources were T cells, B-cell-depleted T cells, or PBMCs; the material itself was cDNA or gDNA.

The CDR3 runs to 16 residues. Germline-derived CDR1 and CDR2 are SGHRS and YFSETQ. The V end was cut by 4 bases, the J end by 3 bases, with 16 bases between. In assigning cohorts, the study relied on participant-reported clinical history. Two negative PCRs, clearance, or symptom resolution were required of recovered Cohort 3 donors. Source study methods: Quantification of nucleated cells was approximated via reference gene primer amplification. Only in-frame clones appear in the TCRdb table, and some are missing; sequencing was by immunoSEQ multiplex PCR. The V and J calls and clone size are taken from that table; D and trimming were inferred from the DNA. This sample has about 480,000 clones, with approximately 91% found just once.

Sample: PBMCs or T cells enriched from blood (not recorded which). This clonotype was sampled from a woman aged 60-75 years who had recovered from COVID-19. The chain uses TRBV5-1 and TRBJ2-2; possibly TRBD2 for D (6 bases). In DNA form, the CDR3 reads TGCGCCAGCAGCCACCTCTGGGGGGTGGACACCGGGGAGCTGTTTTTT. Translation: CASSHLWGVDTGELFF.